This T cell receptor beta chain was sequenced in a study of T cell clusters in autoimmune cytopenias. About the study: TRB sequencing had a median 51,575 reads and approximately 2,500 distinct clonotypes per sample. Whole-study findings and limits: The T cell clusters came from computational analysis alone and lack functional validation. TRB repertoire shifts in secondary cytopenia and chronic lymphocytic leukemia mostly reflected lymphoma, not autoimmunity. Clustering suggested that physiological T cell clusters were missing in primary autoimmune cytopenia patients.

TRB was amplified from roughly 250 ng of peripheral blood genomic DNA per sample. Notes on this clonotype: The antigen is unknown.

Multiplex touch-down PCR amplified TRB using TRB-A and TRB-B pools in one tube. TCRdb re-called the multiplex PCR reads; every CDR3 protein appears as one record, without DNA. The table for this sample gives 8,000 to 8,500 distinct CDR3 sequences. The sequencing input was peripheral blood. The clonotype comes from a human donor with an autoimmune cytopenia or autoimmune hepatitis (not recorded which).

This CDR3 is CASSEGTLSPLHF. The chain combines TRBV6-6 with TRBJ1-6; the TRBD1 assignment by TCRdb is unverifiable without DNA. Germline CDR1 MNHNY, CDR2 SVGAGI (reference sequence). This CDR3 has 13 residues.